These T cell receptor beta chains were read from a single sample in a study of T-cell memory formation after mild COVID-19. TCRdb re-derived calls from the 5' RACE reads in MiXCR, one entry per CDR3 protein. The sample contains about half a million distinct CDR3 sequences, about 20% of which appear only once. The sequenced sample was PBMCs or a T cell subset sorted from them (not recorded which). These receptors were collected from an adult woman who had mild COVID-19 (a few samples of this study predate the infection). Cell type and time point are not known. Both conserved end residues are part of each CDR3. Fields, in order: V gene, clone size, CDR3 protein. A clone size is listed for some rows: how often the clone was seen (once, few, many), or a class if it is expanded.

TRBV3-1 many CASSQDLTVNTEAFF
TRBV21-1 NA CASSSLRLPPHSYEQYF
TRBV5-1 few CASSLTARDGGLSSGNTIYF
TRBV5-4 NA CASSSMTGVAVNTEAFF
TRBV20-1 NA CSARGQRYNSPLHF
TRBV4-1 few CASSQDGGRVYGYTF
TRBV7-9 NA CASSPGWGSYGYTF
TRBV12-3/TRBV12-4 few CASSRNGLAGDILAKNIQYF
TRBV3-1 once CASSRLTGTTEAFF
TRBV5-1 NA CASSRNRANYGYTF
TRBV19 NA CASTPTPTNEKLFF
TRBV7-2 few CASSLGTRNEQFF
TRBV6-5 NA CASSYSRDGYTF
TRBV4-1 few CASSQDRGTGNSRTQYF
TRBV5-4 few CASPHVGEGNEQFF
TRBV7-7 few CASSLAAETPLHF
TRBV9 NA CASSIEGQGAKGYTF
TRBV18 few CASSRRRTESMNTEAFF
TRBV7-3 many CASSLSPIVAGANVLTF
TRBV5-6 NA CASSSTYPQASYGYTF
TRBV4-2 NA CASSQREPGLAGITDTQYF
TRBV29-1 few CSVRRRGTTDTQYF
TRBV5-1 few CASSLTASGSRNEQFF
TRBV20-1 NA CSARPGGEDRQETQYF
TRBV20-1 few CSASGGTVSYNEQFF
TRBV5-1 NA CASSHRLAGAPPNEQFF
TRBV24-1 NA CATSGAGGIQETQYF
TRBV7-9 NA CASSHRARALNTEAFF
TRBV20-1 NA CSAIIGETQYF
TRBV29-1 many CSVGLRGGQETQYF
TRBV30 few CAWGQGTGANVLTF
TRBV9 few CASSVDGLWKTDTQYF
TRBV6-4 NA CASSDLGGANEQFF
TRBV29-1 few CSVEGGLDPFNEQFF
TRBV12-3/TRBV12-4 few CASSLSNLGVQYF
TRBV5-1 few CASSLVGGHQSNYGYTF
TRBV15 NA CATSRNNQGAREQYF
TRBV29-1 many CSVADRANSPLHF
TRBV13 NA CASSPKTSSGGARSYEQYF
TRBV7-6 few CASSKEGLADTQYF
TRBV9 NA CASSVEGRTGTGGTEAFF
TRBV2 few CASSEWETQYF
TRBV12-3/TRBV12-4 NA CASSFRAGKEQPQHF
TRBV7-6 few CASSLASAISGNTIYF
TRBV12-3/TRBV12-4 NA CASSSREANYGYTF
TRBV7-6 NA CASSLNHLRGHEAFF
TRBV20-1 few CSARSSDYGYTF
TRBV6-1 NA CASSDRGRGVYEQYF
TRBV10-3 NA CAITPGGGYTF
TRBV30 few CAWCQQQTDTQYF
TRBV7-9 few CASAGTSGYEQYF
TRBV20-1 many CSAPISYEQYF
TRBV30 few CAWSRGEGYNEQFF
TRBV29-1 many CSVGSSTDTQYF
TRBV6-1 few CASSPGRLAQHF
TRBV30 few CAWRKQGERGNEQYF
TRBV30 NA CAWSELFYRQGIYEQYF